A selection of T cell receptor beta chains follows, all from one sample in a study of control samples from healthy donors and cancer patients. The repertoire was sequenced with immunoSEQ multiplex PCR; TCRdb's copy has only in-frame clones and lacks some. The top ten hold about 3.9% of the sample, which has about 110,000 clones, around 89% seen once. The specimen sequenced was PBMCs. The receptor source for this set is a woman aged 55-70 years with lung cancer. CDR3s leave out the opening cysteine and the closing phenylalanine or tryptophan. D genes are given only for firm matches.

d_gene: NA; j_gene: TRBJ1-5; v_gene: TRBV30; CDR3aa: AWSGLGGANQPQH
d_gene: NA; j_gene: TRBJ1-1; v_gene: TRBV2; CDR3aa: ATSTGEAF
d_gene: TRBD1; j_gene: TRBJ1-2; v_gene: TRBV6-5; CDR3aa: ASRGQGANYGYT
d_gene: TRBD1; j_gene: TRBJ2-7; v_gene: TRBV5-8; CDR3aa: ASSLQNRGPYEQY
d_gene: NA; j_gene: TRBJ1-1; v_gene: TRBV5-1; CDR3aa: ASSLTSGQNTEAF
d_gene: TRBD2; j_gene: TRBJ2-3; v_gene: TRBV5-4; CDR3aa: ASSSGLAGAPLSTDTQY
d_gene: NA; j_gene: TRBJ1-4; v_gene: TRBV5-6; CDR3aa: ASSLRVEEKLF
d_gene: NA; j_gene: TRBJ2-1; v_gene: TRBV19; CDR3aa: ASERTATLGEQF
d_gene: NA; j_gene: TRBJ1-5; v_gene: TRBV5-1; CDR3aa: ASSLSGGDQPQH
d_gene: TRBD1; j_gene: TRBJ1-6; v_gene: TRBV19; CDR3aa: ASSLGGPMSPLH
d_gene: NA; j_gene: TRBJ2-7; v_gene: TRBV6-5; CDR3aa: ASSYGNSQHEQY
d_gene: NA; j_gene: TRBJ2-1; v_gene: TRBV7-9; CDR3aa: ASSPSGEQF
d_gene: NA; j_gene: TRBJ2-7; v_gene: TRBV28; CDR3aa: ASSAQGATYEQY
d_gene: TRBD1; j_gene: TRBJ2-7; v_gene: TRBV4-2; CDR3aa: ASSQLPGQGVYEQY
d_gene: TRBD1; j_gene: TRBJ2-3; v_gene: TRBV10-3; CDR3aa: AIRPSTGEADTQY
d_gene: NA; j_gene: TRBJ2-1; v_gene: TRBV20-1; CDR3aa: SAGTSYEQF
d_gene: NA; j_gene: TRBJ1-5; v_gene: TRBV10-3; CDR3aa: AISESLGNQPQH